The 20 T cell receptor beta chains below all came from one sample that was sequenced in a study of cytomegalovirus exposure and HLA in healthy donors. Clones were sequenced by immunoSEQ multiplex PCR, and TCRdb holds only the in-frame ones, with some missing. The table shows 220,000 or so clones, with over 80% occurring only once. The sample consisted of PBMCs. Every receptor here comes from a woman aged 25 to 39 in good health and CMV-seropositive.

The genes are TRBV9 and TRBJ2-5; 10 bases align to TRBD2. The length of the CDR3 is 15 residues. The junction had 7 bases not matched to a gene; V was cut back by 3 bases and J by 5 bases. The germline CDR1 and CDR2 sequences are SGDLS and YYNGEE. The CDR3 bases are TGTGCCAGCAGCGAGAGGCTAGCGGGAGCGGAGACCCAGTACTTC. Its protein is CASSERLAGAETQYF. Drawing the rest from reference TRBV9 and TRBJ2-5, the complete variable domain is DSGVTQTPKHLITATGQRVTLRCSPRSGDLSVYWYQQSLDQGLQFLIQYYNGEERAKGNILERFSAQQFPDLHSELNLSSLELGDSALYFCASSERLAGAETQYFGPGTRLLVL.

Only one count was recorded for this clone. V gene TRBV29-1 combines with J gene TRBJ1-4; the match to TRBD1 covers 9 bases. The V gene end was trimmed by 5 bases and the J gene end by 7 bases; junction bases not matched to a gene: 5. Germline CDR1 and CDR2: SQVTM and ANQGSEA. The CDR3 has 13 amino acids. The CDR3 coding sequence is TGCAGCGTTCTGACAGGGGGGGCTGAAAAACTGTTTTTT. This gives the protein CSVLTGGAEKLFF.

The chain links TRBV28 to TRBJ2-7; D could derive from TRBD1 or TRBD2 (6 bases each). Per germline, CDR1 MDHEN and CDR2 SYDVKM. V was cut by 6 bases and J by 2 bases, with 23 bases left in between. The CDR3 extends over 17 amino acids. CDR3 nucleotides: TGTGCCAGCAGCCACCCTCTCAAGGGGGGCGGCACCTACGAGCAGTACTTC. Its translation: CASSHPLKGGGTYEQYF.

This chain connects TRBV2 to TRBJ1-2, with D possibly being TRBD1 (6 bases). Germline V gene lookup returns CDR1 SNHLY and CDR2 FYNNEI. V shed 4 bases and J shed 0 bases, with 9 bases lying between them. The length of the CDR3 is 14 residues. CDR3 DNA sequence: TGTGCCAGCAGTGGGACAGCTACTAACTATGGCTACACCTTC. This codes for CASSGTATNYGYTF.

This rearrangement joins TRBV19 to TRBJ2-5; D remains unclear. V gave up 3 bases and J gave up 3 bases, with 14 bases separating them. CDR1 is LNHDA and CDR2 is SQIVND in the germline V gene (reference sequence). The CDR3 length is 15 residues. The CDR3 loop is CASSISIAQKETQYF. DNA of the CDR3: TGTGCCAGTAGTATTTCGATTGCCCAGAAAGAGACCCAGTACTTC.

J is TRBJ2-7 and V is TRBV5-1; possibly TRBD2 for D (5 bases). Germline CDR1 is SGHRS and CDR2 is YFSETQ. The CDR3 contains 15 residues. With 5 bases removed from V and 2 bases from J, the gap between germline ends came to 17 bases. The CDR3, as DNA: TGCGCCAGCAGTTTTACAATGGACTTCGCCTACGAGCAGTACTTC. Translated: CASSFTMDFAYEQYF.

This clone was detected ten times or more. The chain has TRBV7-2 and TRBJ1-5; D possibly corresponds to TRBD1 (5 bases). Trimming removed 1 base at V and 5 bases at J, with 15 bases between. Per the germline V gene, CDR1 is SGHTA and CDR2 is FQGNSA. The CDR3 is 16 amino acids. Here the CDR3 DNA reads TGTGCCAGCAGCTTAGGGGAATCAGGGCTTGATCAGCCCCAGCATTTT. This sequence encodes CASSLGESGLDQPQHF.

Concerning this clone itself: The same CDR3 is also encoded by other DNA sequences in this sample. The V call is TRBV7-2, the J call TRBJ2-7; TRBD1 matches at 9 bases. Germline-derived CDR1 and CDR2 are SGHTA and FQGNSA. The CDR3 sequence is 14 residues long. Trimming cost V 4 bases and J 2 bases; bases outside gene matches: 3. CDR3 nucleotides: TGTGCCAGCAGCTACGGACAGGGGCCCTACGAGCAGTACTTC. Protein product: CASSYGQGPYEQYF.

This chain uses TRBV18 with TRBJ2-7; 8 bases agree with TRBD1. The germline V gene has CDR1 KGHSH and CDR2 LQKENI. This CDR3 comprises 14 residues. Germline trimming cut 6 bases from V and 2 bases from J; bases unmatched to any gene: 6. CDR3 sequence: CASSADRAAYEQYF. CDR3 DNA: TGTGCCAGCTCCGCGGACAGGGCAGCCTACGAGCAGTACTTC.

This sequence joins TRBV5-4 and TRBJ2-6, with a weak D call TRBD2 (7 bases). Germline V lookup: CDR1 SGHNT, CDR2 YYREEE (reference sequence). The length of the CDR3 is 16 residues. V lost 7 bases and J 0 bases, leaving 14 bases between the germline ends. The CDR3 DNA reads TGTGCCAGCTTTGAAGGGGGGGGCTCTGGGGCCAACGTCCTGACTTTC. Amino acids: CASFEGGGSGANVLTF. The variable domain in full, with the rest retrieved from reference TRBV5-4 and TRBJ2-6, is ETGVTQSPTHLIKTRGQQVTLRCSSQSGHNTVSWYQQALGQGPQFIFQYYREEENGRGNFPPRFSGLQFPNYSSELNVNALELDDSALYLCASFEGGGSGANVLTFGAGSRLTVL.

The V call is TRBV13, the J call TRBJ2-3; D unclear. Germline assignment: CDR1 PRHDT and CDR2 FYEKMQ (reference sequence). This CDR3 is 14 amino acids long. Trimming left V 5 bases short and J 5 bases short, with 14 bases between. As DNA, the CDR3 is TGTGCCAGCAGCAAGGATTCAATCGGAGATACGCAGTATTTT. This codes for CASSKDSIGDTQYF.

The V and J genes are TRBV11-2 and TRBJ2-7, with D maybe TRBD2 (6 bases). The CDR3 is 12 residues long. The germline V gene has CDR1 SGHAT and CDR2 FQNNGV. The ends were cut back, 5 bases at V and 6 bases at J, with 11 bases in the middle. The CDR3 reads CASSPGGREQYF. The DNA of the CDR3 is TGTGCCAGCAGCCCCGGGGGACGCGAGCAGTACTTC.

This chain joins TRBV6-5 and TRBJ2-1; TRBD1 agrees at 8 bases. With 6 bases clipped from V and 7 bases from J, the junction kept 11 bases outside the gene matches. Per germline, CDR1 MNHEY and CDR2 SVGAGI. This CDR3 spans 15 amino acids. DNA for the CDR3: TGTGCCAGCAGCAGAGGACAGGGTCTTGGGAATGAGCAGTTCTTC. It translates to CASSRGQGLGNEQFF.

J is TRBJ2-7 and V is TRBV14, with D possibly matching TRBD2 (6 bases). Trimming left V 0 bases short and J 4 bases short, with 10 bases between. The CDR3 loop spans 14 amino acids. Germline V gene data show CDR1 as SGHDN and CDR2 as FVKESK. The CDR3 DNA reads TGTGCCAGCAGCCAAGATGGGGGGTTATACGAGCAGTACTTC. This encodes CASSQDGGLYEQYF.

The CDR3 protein is CASNLANPYGYTF. The CDR3 DNA sequence: TGTGCCAGCAACCTCGCAAACCCCTATGGCTACACCTTC. The chain recombines TRBV6-6 with TRBJ1-2; no clear D gene. Looked up from germline, CDR1 is MNHNY and CDR2 is SVGAGI (reference sequence). This CDR3 has 13 amino acids. The V end lost 7 bases, the J end lost 4 bases, and 13 bases lay between the germline ends.

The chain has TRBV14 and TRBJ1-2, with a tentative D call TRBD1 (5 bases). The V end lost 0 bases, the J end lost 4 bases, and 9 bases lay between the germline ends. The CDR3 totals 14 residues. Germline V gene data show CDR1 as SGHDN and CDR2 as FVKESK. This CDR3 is CASSQDWQGYGYTF. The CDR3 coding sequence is TGTGCCAGCAGCCAAGATTGGCAGGGCTATGGCTACACCTTC.

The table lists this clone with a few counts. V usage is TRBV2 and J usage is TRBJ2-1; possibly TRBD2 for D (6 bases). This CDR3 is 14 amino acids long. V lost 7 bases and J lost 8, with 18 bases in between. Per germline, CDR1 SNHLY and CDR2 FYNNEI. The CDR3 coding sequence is TGTGCCAGCACCGGGACTCCTATCTCCTATGAGCAGTTCTTC. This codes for CASTGTPISYEQFF.

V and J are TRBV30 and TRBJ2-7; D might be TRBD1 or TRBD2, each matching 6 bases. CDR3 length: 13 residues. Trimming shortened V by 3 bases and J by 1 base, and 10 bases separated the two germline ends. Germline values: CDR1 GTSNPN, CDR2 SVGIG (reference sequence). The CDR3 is CAWRKGGSYEQYF. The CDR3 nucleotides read TGTGCCTGGAGAAAGGGGGGTTCCTACGAGCAGTACTTC.

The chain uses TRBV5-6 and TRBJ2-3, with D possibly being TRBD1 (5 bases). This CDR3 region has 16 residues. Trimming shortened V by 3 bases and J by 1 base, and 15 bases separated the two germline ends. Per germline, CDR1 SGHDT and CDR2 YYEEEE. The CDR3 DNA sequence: TGTGCCAGCAGCTGGGGCGACGCCGCGGGCACAGATACGCAGTATTTT. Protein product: CASSWGDAAGTDTQYF.

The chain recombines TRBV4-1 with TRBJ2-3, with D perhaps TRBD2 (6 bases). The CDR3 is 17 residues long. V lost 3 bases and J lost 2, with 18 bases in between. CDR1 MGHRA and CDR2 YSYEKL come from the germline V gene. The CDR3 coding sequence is TGCGCCAGCAGCCATAGTCAGGGTGCGGGGTTCACAGATACGCAGTATTTT. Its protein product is CASSHSQGAGFTDTQYF.